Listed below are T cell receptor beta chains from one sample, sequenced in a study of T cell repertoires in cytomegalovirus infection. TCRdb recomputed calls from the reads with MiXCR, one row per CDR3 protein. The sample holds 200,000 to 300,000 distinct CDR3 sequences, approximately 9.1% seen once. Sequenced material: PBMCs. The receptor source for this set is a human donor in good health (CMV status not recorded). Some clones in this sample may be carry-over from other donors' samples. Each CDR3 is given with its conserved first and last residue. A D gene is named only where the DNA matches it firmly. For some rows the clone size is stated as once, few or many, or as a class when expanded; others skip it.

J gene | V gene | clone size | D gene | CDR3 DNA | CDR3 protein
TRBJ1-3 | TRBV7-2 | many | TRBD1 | TGTGCCAGCAGCCCCCCCGGGACAGGAAGAAACACCATATATTTT | CASSPPGTGRNTIYF
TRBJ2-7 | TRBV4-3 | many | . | TGCGCCAGCAGCCAAGATCTTACGGGTTCCTACGAGCAGTACTTC | CASSQDLTGSYEQYF
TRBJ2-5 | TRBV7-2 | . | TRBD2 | TGTGCCAGCAGCGTACCGGGACTAGCGGGAACAGAGACCCAGTACTTC | CASSVPGLAGTETQYF
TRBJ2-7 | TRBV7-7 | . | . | TGTGCCAGCAGCTTAGCAGCCGGGTCGACCTACGAGCAGTACTTC | CASSLAAGSTYEQYF
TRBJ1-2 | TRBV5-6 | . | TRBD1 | TGTGCCAGCAGCTTGGCGGTGACAGGGGGCTCGGGCTACACCTTC | CASSLAVTGGSGYTF
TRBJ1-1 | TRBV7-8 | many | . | TGTGCCAGCAGCTTAGAGAGGAGGGGGGGGACTGAAGCTTTCTTT | CASSLERRGGTEAFF
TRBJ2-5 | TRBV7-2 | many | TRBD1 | TGTGCCAGCAGCTTGGAGGACAGGGGGAAGACCCAGTACTTC | CASSLEDRGKTQYF
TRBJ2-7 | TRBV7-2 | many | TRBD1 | TGTGCCAGCAGCCCAGGACAGGGGGCCCACGAGCAGTACTTC | CASSPGQGAHEQYF
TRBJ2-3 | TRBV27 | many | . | TGTGCCAGCAGTTTCCGAGACAGGCCCCGGCAGTATTTT | CASSFRDRPRQYF
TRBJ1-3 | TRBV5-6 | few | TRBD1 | TGTGCCAGCAGCTTAACAGGGGCCCAGTCTGGAAACACCATATATTTT | CASSLTGAQSGNTIYF
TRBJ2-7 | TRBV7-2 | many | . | TGTGCCAGCAGCTTAACCCACGAGCAGTACTTC | CASSLTHEQYF
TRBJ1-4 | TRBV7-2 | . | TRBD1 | TGTGCCAGCACCAGGGGGGGCGGGGAAAAACTGTTTTTT | CASTRGGGEKLFF
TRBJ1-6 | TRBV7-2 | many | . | TGTGCCAGCAGCTCACGAGAGGGTTCACCCCTCCACTTT | CASSSREGSPLHF
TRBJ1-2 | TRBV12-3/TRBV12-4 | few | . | TGTGCCAGCAGGGCAGGGCGCTATGGCTACACCTTC | CASRAGRYGYTF
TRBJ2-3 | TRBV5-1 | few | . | TGCGCCAGCAGCTTGGTGGCTTCATCCGTTAGCACAGATACGCAGTATTTT | CASSLVASSVSTDTQYF
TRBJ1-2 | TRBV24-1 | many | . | TGTGCCACCAGTGATTGGCCCAGCGACTATGGCTACACCTTC | CATSDWPSDYGYTF
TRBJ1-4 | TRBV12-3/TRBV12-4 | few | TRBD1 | TGTGCCAGCAGATATGGACAGGGCCGCCCTAATGAAAAACTGTTTTTT | CASRYGQGRPNEKLFF
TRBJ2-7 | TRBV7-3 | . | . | TGTGCCAGCAGCTTAATAGGAACGAACAGGTCGTACGAGCAGTACTTC | CASSLIGTNRSYEQYF
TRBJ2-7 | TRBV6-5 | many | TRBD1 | TGTGCCAGCAAGACGGGACAGGGGGTACACGAGCAGTACTTC | CASKTGQGVHEQYF
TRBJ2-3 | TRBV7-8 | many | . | TGTGCCAGCAGCCCGGGATACACAGATACGCAGTATTTT | CASSPGYTDTQYF
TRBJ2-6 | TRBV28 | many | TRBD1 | TGTGCCAGCAGTTCGACAGGGACTGGGGCCAACGTCCTGACTTTC | CASSSTGTGANVLTF
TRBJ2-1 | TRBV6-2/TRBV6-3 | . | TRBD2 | TGTGCCAGCAAGGCGGGGACTAGCTCCTACAATGAGCAGTTCTTC | CASKAGTSSYNEQFF